Following are 27 T cell receptor beta chains from one sample sequenced in a study of cytomegalovirus exposure and HLA in healthy donors. Primers included in the PCR were 60 Vbeta and 13 Jbeta primers. Assay used: immunoSEQ multiplex PCR; TCRdb lists only in-frame clones, some missing. This sample has more than 95,000 clones, with about 75% found just once. Sample: PBMCs. The receptor source for this set is a man between 60 and 75 years old in good health and CMV-seropositive.

CDR3 loop: CASSYSGQGTDTQYF. CDR3 sequence (DNA): TGTGCCAGCAGTTACTCGGGACAGGGGACAGATACGCAGTATTTT. This chain joins TRBV27 and TRBJ2-3, with TRBD1 identical over 10 bases. The CDR3 sequence is 15 residues long. The germline V gene encodes CDR1 MNHEY and CDR2 SMNVEV (reference sequence). J lost 3 bases, V lost 4 bases, and 4 bases had no gene match.

The rearrangement joins TRBV6-1 to TRBJ2-5; 9 bases fit TRBD1. Per the germline V gene, CDR1 is MNHNS and CDR2 is SASEGT. V shed 8 bases, J shed 4 bases, and the junction held 8 bases outside the gene matches. The CDR3 has 14 residues. This chain's CDR3 is CASLRTGDRETQYF. For the CDR3, the DNA is TGTGCCAGCCTAAGGACAGGGGACCGAGAGACCCAGTACTTC.

The V gene is TRBV6-5, the J gene TRBJ1-1, with TRBD1 matching 10 bases. The CDR3 spans 14 residues. Germline assignment: CDR1 MNHEY and CDR2 SVGAGI. J was trimmed by 5 bases and V by 7 bases; bases with no gene match: 7. CDR3 coding DNA: TGTGCCAGCACCCGACAGGGGGCGCATACTGAAGCTTTCTTT. The encoded protein is CASTRQGAHTEAFF.

V is TRBV6-1 and J is TRBJ2-3; TRBD2 matches 10 bases. The CDR3 runs to 16 residues. Germline V gene lookup returns CDR1 MNHNS and CDR2 SASEGT. V was clipped by 3 bases and J by 4 bases; unmatched bases: 7. The CDR3 region is CASSESGGAGADTQYF. For the CDR3, the DNA is TGTGCCAGCAGTGAGAGCGGGGGGGCCGGAGCAGATACGCAGTATTTT.

This chain connects TRBV10-3 to TRBJ2-3, with a possible D match to TRBD2 (6 bases). V was clipped by 10 bases and J by 2 bases, with 16 bases between them. The CDR3 spans 14 residues. The V gene's germline CDR1 is ENHRY and CDR2 SYGVKD. CDR3 coding DNA: TGTGCCACCAGCGCGCCTAGCGACACAGATACGCAGTATTTT. It translates to CATSAPSDTDTQYF.

This chain joins TRBV6-5 and TRBJ2-3; 10 bases match TRBD2. V shed 5 bases and J 3 bases; nucleotides not matched to a gene: 5. CDR1 is MNHEY, CDR2 SVGAGI, per germline. CDR3 length equals 15 residues. The CDR3 sequence: CASSITSGETDTQYF. In DNA, the CDR3 is TGTGCCAGCAGTATTACTAGCGGGGAAACAGATACGCAGTATTTT.

This clone turned up a few times. This chain connects TRBV2 to TRBJ1-1, with D possibly TRBD1 on 5 matching bases. V dropped 5 bases and J dropped 4 bases, with 8 bases sitting between them. CDR3 size: 12 residues. Germline assignment: CDR1 SNHLY and CDR2 FYNNEI. The CDR3 bases are TGTGCCAGCAGTTCCAGGGCCACTGAAGCTTTCTTT. It yields the protein CASSSRATEAFF.

This clone was found a few times. The rearrangement links TRBV12-5 to TRBJ2-7; 8 bases match TRBD1. CDR1 and CDR2 from the germline V gene are LGHNT and FRNRAP. The CDR3 spans 16 residues. V trimming: 0 bases; J trimming: 5 bases; junction bases outside the gene matches: 9. The CDR3 DNA is TGTGCTAGTGGTTTGGTACGCGCACAGGGGGGCCACGAGCAGTACTTC. Residues: CASGLVRAQGGHEQYF.

This clone was counted once. At one end, the junction sequence differs from germline, possibly due to a read error. Other DNA sequences in the sample encode the same CDR3. The genes are TRBV6-4 and TRBJ2-3, with D possibly matching TRBD2 (6 bases). Per the germline V gene, CDR1 is MRHNA and CDR2 is SNTAGT. This CDR3 contains 15 residues. CDR3 sequence reads: CASSDLEGPTDTQYF. CDR3 nucleotides: TGTGCCAGCAGTGACCTGGAGGGCCCCACAGATACGCAGTATTTC.

The V gene is TRBV5-1, the J gene TRBJ2-1; D gene ambiguous. Trimming removed 0 bases at V and 6 bases at J, with 7 bases between. The CDR3 is made up of 13 amino acids. CDR1 and CDR2 (germline): SGHRS, YFSETQ. CDR3 coding DNA: TGCGCCAGCAGCTTGGGGCCCTTCAATGAGCAGTTCTTC. Amino acid sequence: CASSLGPFNEQFF.

The chain couples TRBV7-2 to TRBJ2-2; 7 bases match TRBD1. The CDR3 spans 14 residues. Germline V gives CDR1 SGHTA, CDR2 FQGNSA. J was trimmed by 7 bases and V by 3 bases; bases with no gene match: 5. The CDR3 DNA is TGTGCCAGCAGCTTGGACAGGTCGAACGGGGAGCTGTTTTTT. This sequence encodes CASSLDRSNGELFF.

J is TRBJ1-5 and V is TRBV6-5; 8 nucleotides line up with TRBD1. This CDR3 is built from 14 residues. V shed 6 bases, J shed 5 bases, and the junction held 6 bases outside the gene matches. Germline values: CDR1 MNHEY, CDR2 SVGAGI. The CDR3 coding sequence is TGTGCCAGCAGGGCAGGGGGCATTTATCAGCCCCAGCATTTT. It is translated as CASRAGGIYQPQHF.

V usage is TRBV18 and J usage is TRBJ2-7; possibly TRBD1 for D (6 bases). CDR3 length: 14 amino acids. The V end was cut by 3 bases, the J end by 2 bases, with 11 bases between. In germline, CDR1 is KGHSH, CDR2 LQKENI. CDR3 region: CASSPNRAPYEQYF. CDR3 DNA: TGTGCCAGCTCACCCAACAGGGCCCCCTACGAGCAGTACTTC.

In the case of this clone: At the DNA level, this CDR3 is encoded by other sequences in the same sample as well. This chain connects TRBV6-5 to TRBJ1-5; TRBD1 matches at 9 bases. This CDR3 region has 13 residues. J gave up 5 bases and V 8 bases, and 4 bases lay outside the gene matches. The germline gives CDR1 MNHEY, CDR2 SVGAGI. Here the CDR3 DNA reads TGTGCCAGCCGGGACAGGGATCATCAGCCCCAGCATTTT. As protein: CASRDRDHQPQHF.

This chain uses TRBV7-2 with TRBJ2-1; 7 bases match TRBD2. J gave up 5 bases and V 7 bases, and 8 bases lay outside the gene matches. The germline V gene has CDR1 SGHTA and CDR2 FQGNSA. This CDR3 has 14 amino acids. This CDR3 is CASTGGSLNNEQFF. The DNA of the CDR3 is TGTGCCAGCACCGGGGGGTCTCTTAACAATGAGCAGTTCTTC.

In this sample, this clone turned up a few times. The same CDR3 also results from other DNA sequences found in this sample. This chain joins TRBV5-1 and TRBJ1-2; 10 bases agree with TRBD1. Germline V CDR1 and CDR2: SGHRS, YFSETQ. CDR3 length: 13 residues. V shed 0 bases, J shed 7 bases, and the junction held 0 bases outside the gene matches. CDR3 loop: CASSLGTGGGYTF. CDR3 nucleotides: TGCGCCAGCAGCTTGGGGACAGGGGGTGGCTACACCTTC. The complete variable domain, with remaining parts taken from reference TRBV5-1 and TRBJ1-2, reads KAGVTQTPRYLIKTRGQQVTLSCSPISGHRSVSWYQQTPGQGLQFLFEYFSETQRNKGNFPGRFSGRQFSNSRSEMNVSTLELGDSALYLCASSLGTGGGYTFGSGTRLTVV.

The gene calls are TRBV5-1 and TRBJ2-5, with D possibly matching TRBD1 (7 bases). Germline V CDR1 and CDR2: SGHRS, YFSETQ. Trimming cost V 6 bases and J 0 bases, with 15 bases left between them. The CDR3 consists of 15 residues. The CDR3 DNA sequence: TGCGCCAGCACCTTCCAGGGGGGTTACCAAGAGACCCAGTACTTC. Amino acids: CASTFQGGYQETQYF.

Worth noting for this clone: Germline is not matched at one junction end, which may reflect a read error. The chain has TRBV18 and TRBJ1-1; 8 bases agree with TRBD1. This CDR3 is built from 15 residues. The V gene's germline CDR1 is KGHSH and CDR2 LQKENI. The CDR3 is CASSSPGGAGTEAFF. Written as DNA, the CDR3 is TGTGCCAGCTCATCACCAGGGGGCGCCGGGACTGAAGCTTTCTTT.

As to this clone: One end of the junction varies from germline; a read error may be responsible. The chain links TRBV7-9 to TRBJ2-2, with 8 bases aligning to TRBD1. This CDR3 spans 16 amino acids. Germline CDR1 SEHNR, CDR2 FQNEAQ (reference sequence). The CDR3 here is CSSDKVGTGNTGELFF. Here the CDR3 DNA reads TGTTCCAGCGATAAGGTGGGGACAGGGAACACCGGGGAGCTGTTTTTT.

The chain couples TRBV18 to TRBJ2-1; 12 bases are a match to TRBD2. The junction had 5 bases not matched to a gene; V was cut back by 6 bases and J by 8 bases. This CDR3 spans 14 amino acids. From germline, CDR1 is KGHSH and CDR2 LQKENI. This CDR3 reads CASSPSGGADEQFF. The CDR3 DNA reads as TGTGCCAGCTCCCCTAGCGGGGGGGCGGATGAGCAGTTCTTC.

Details on this clone: The junction does not match germline at one end; this may be a read error. The chain joins TRBV2 to TRBJ2-1, with D tentatively TRBD2 (5 bases). Germline V gives CDR1 SNHLY, CDR2 FYNNEI. This CDR3 has 16 residues. In DNA form, the CDR3 reads TGTGCCAGCAGTGATTGGAGGACTTCAAGGTACATTGAGCAGTTCTTC. Protein product: CASSDWRTSRYIEQFF.

The chain has TRBV6-5 and TRBJ2-3; 10 bases are a match to TRBD2. The J segment lost 3 bases and the V segment lost 6 bases, leaving 6 bases of the junction unmatched. Germline CDR1 MNHEY, CDR2 SVGAGI. This CDR3 has 15 amino acids. The CDR3: CASRNVAGGTDTQYF. CDR3 in DNA: TGTGCCAGCAGAAATGTAGCGGGGGGAACAGATACGCAGTATTTT.

This clone was seen just once. This chain links TRBV21-1 with TRBJ1-3; the table calls TRBD1, which could not be checked here. TRBV21-1 constitutes a pseudogene. This CDR3 region has 17 residues. The DNA for the CDR3 is TGTGCCAGCAGCAAATGGTACAGGGGCGTCTCTGGAAACACCATATATTTT. Residues: CASSKWYRGVSGNTIYF.

CDR3: CASSVAADTQYF. CDR3 sequence (DNA): TGTGCCAGCAGCGTAGCAGCAGATACGCAGTATTTT. The V call is TRBV9, the J call TRBJ2-3; D unresolved. Germline CDR1 and CDR2: SGDLS and YYNGEE. V shed 0 bases and J shed 4 bases, with 3 bases lying between them. The CDR3 covers 12 residues. Variable domain in full (rest from reference TRBV9 and TRBJ2-3): DSGVTQTPKHLITATGQRVTLRCSPRSGDLSVYWYQQSLDQGLQFLIQYYNGEERAKGNILERFSAQQFPDLHSELNLSSLELGDSALYFCASSVAADTQYFGPGTRLTVL.

The chain uses TRBV5-1 and TRBJ1-4; no firm D call. The CDR3 spans 14 residues. Germline CDR1 and CDR2: SGHRS and YFSETQ. The ends were cut back, 0 bases at V and 8 bases at J, with 11 bases in the middle. The CDR3 reads CASSLVGFSEKLFF. The CDR3 DNA reads TGCGCCAGCAGCTTGGTTGGATTTAGCGAAAAACTGTTTTTT.

This chain links TRBV27 with TRBJ2-1, with D maybe TRBD2 (6 bases). This CDR3 comprises 16 residues. The germline V gene has CDR1 MNHEY and CDR2 SMNVEV (reference sequence). The ends were cut back, 2 bases at V and 5 bases at J, with 16 bases in the middle. The CDR3 reads CASSLGAGLFNNEQFF. Here the CDR3 DNA reads TGTGCCAGCAGTTTAGGGGCGGGGCTTTTCAACAATGAGCAGTTCTTC.

As to this clone: The sample contains more than one DNA sequence encoding this CDR3. The rearrangement joins TRBV4-3 to TRBJ2-6; TRBD1 is a possible D gene (5 bases). Per germline, CDR1 LGHNA and CDR2 YSLEER. The V gene lost 1 base and the J gene lost 1 base, with 8 bases spanning the gap. CDR3 length: 16 amino acids. The CDR3 reads CASSQGQGSGANVLTF. CDR3 bases: TGCGCCAGCAGCCAAGGCCAGGGTTCTGGGGCCAACGTCCTGACTTTC.